The present TCR beta chain was sequenced within a study of T cell responses to AZD1222 COVID-19 vaccine. Study summary: The analysis combined second doses at about 4 or about 12 weeks. Findings of the study overall: The donors showed a predominance of white British ancestry and of females, with possible underestimation of clonal diversity.

From germline, CDR1 is LGHDT and CDR2 YNNKEL (reference sequence). The CDR3 runs 11 residues. Germline trimming cut 6 bases from V and 7 bases from J; bases unmatched to any gene: 0. As regards this clone: The antigen is unknown.

Generated by immunoSEQ multiplex PCR, the TCRdb table keeps only in-frame clones and is missing some. The sample contains around 120,000 clones, over 85% of which appear only once. The J gene is TRBJ1-1, the V gene TRBV3-1 (or the pseudogene TRBV3-2), with 9 bases matching TRBD1. The source was peripheral blood, collected on day 0 of AZD1222 vaccination. This clonotype was obtained from an adult in good health. CDR3 bases: TGTGCCAGCAGGGGACAGGGTGAAGCTTTCTTT. Encoded protein: CASRGQGEAFF.